These 18 T cell receptor beta chains came from one sample sequenced in a study of cytomegalovirus exposure and HLA in healthy donors. The PCR used 60 Vbeta and 13 Jbeta primers. Method: immunoSEQ multiplex PCR; TCRdb's copy keeps in-frame clones and lacks some. This table has over 200,000 clones, about 89% appearing once. Sequencing was carried out using PBMCs. These receptors all come from a woman under 30 in good health and CMV-seronegative.

For the CDR3, the DNA is TGCGCCAGCAGACAGGGGTCGCACACCGGGGAGCTGTTTTTT. Protein: CASRQGSHTGELFF. The chain combines TRBV4-3 with TRBJ2-2, with 7 nucleotides matching TRBD1. The trim removed 6 bases at V and 3 bases at J, leaving 4 bases unmatched. This CDR3 has 14 amino acids. The germline V gene has CDR1 LGHNA and CDR2 YSLEER.

V usage is TRBV4-3 and J usage is TRBJ2-1; D ambiguous. The V end lost 0 bases, the J end lost 0 bases, and 6 bases lay between the germline ends. This CDR3 is 15 amino acids long. Per germline, CDR1 LGHNA and CDR2 YSLEER. CDR3 sequence: CASSQDSSSYNEQFF. The CDR3 bases are TGCGCCAGCAGCCAAGACTCCAGCTCCTACAATGAGCAGTTCTTC.

Concerning this clone itself: In the same sample, other DNA sequences code for this CDR3. The genes are TRBV4-1 and TRBJ1-5; no clear D. The CDR3 length is 13 residues. Germline V lookup: CDR1 MGHRA, CDR2 YSYEKL. Trimming removed 1 base from V and 9 bases from J, with 10 bases in between. CDR3 nucleotides: TGCGCCAGCAGCCAAGGTGTGGGGAGGCCCCAGCATTTT. The encoded protein is CASSQGVGRPQHF.

The chain uses TRBV18 and TRBJ1-2; D is ambiguous. V was clipped by 1 base and J by 10 bases, with 16 bases between them. Germline V lookup: CDR1 KGHSH, CDR2 LQKENI. The CDR3 sequence is 14 residues long. In DNA, the CDR3 is TGTGCCAGCTCACCACAGGAGGGAATTCACCCCTACACCTTC. The encoded protein is CASSPQEGIHPYTF.

This chain uses TRBV7-3 with TRBJ2-7, with a possible D match to TRBD1 (6 bases). Trimming stripped 3 bases from V and 5 bases from J, with 38 bases between. This CDR3 spans 22 amino acids. Germline V CDR1 and CDR2: SGHTA, FQGTGA. As DNA, the CDR3 is TGTGCCAGCAGCTTTTCAGGGCGATGTTACAGGGCAGCAGGCAGCAAGACCCACGAGCAGTACTTC. Its protein product is CASSFSGRCYRAAGSKTHEQYF.

The V call is TRBV10-3, the J call TRBJ2-6; the D gene is possibly TRBD1 (5 bases). CDR3 length: 17 residues. V lost 2 bases, J lost 0 bases, and 11 bases lay in between. Germline V gene lookup returns CDR1 ENHRY and CDR2 SYGVKD. CDR3 nucleotide sequence: TGTGCCATCAGTGAGACCACAGGTGACTCTGGGGCCAACGTCCTGACTTTC. This translates into CAISETTGDSGANVLTF.

The chain employs TRBV5-1 and TRBJ2-3; no clear D gene. V was trimmed by 0 bases and J by 0 bases, leaving 5 bases between them. Germline-derived CDR1 and CDR2 are SGHRS and YFSETQ. CDR3 length: 14 residues. CDR3 nucleotide sequence: TGCGCCAGCAGCTTGGAACTTAGCACAGATACGCAGTATTTT. Its translation: CASSLELSTDTQYF. The complete variable domain, with remaining parts taken from reference TRBV5-1 and TRBJ2-3, reads KAGVTQTPRYLIKTRGQQVTLSCSPISGHRSVSWYQQTPGQGLQFLFEYFSETQRNKGNFPGRFSGRQFSNSRSEMNVSTLELGDSALYLCASSLELSTDTQYFGPGTRLTVL.

The chain has TRBV19 and TRBJ1-5, with D perhaps matching TRBD1 (5 bases). CDR3 length: 16 amino acids. Trimming took off 8 bases at V and 0 bases at J, with 17 bases between the two ends. Germline V lookup: CDR1 LNHDA, CDR2 SQIVND (reference sequence). CDR3 residues: CASAQNGGISNQPQHF. CDR3 nucleotides: TGTGCCAGTGCCCAAAACGGGGGGATTAGCAATCAGCCCCAGCATTTT.

V is TRBV5-4 and J is TRBJ2-3; 9 nucleotides align to TRBD1. This CDR3 is 16 amino acids long. CDR1 is SGHNT, CDR2 YYREEE, per germline (reference sequence). The V gene end was trimmed by 4 bases and the J gene end by 2 bases; junction bases not matched to a gene: 8. The CDR3 loop is CASSLGQGKTTDTQYF. CDR3 DNA sequence: TGTGCCAGCAGCCTTGGACAGGGGAAGACCACAGATACGCAGTATTTT. Together with reference TRBV5-4 and TRBJ2-3, the CDR3 gives the full variable domain: ETGVTQSPTHLIKTRGQQVTLRCSSQSGHNTVSWYQQALGQGPQFIFQYYREEENGRGNFPPRFSGLQFPNYSSELNVNALELDDSALYLCASSLGQGKTTDTQYFGPGTRLTVL.

This clone was detected once. The chain has TRBV29-1 and TRBJ1-1; TRBD1 might be the D (5 bases). Between the trimmed V and J ends, which lost 3 bases and 5 bases, there was a span of 16 bases. CDR3 size: 14 residues. The germline V gene has CDR1 SQVTM and CDR2 ANQGSEA. The CDR3 DNA sequence: TGCAGCGTTGACAGGGAGGGACTGGGGACTGAAGCTTTCTTT. As protein: CSVDREGLGTEAFF.

The chain couples TRBV7-9 to TRBJ1-1, with D possibly being TRBD1 (5 bases). Trimming shortened V by 2 bases and J by 7 bases, and 14 bases separated the two germline ends. Looked up from germline, CDR1 is SEHNR and CDR2 is FQNEAQ (reference sequence). This CDR3 comprises 14 residues. The CDR3 spells CASSLLAGKDEAFF. DNA for the CDR3: TGTGCCAGCAGCTTACTCGCAGGGAAGGATGAAGCTTTCTTT.

This clone was counted a single time. The chain recombines TRBV10-3 with TRBJ2-5; D is unresolved. Between the trimmed V and J ends, which lost 6 bases and 0 bases, there was a span of 8 bases. Per germline, CDR1 ENHRY and CDR2 SYGVKD. The CDR3 extends over 13 amino acids. The CDR3 loop reads CAIRTDYQETQYF. The CDR3 nucleotides read TGTGCCATCAGAACAGATTACCAAGAGACCCAGTACTTC.

This clone was picked up a small number of times. This chain links TRBV30 with TRBJ1-3; weak D call: TRBD1 (6 bases). The V and J ends lost 2 bases and 2 bases respectively, with 10 bases between them. This CDR3 has 14 amino acids. Looked up from germline, CDR1 is GTSNPN and CDR2 is SVGIG (reference sequence). CDR3 coding DNA: TGTGCCTGGAGTTTAGGGGGTCCTGGAAACACCATATATTTT. This sequence encodes CAWSLGGPGNTIYF.

The chain is built from TRBV6-5 and TRBJ2-5, with TRBD1 identical over 9 bases. After removal of 6 bases from V and 5 bases from J, the junction contained 7 bases not matched to a gene. From germline, CDR1 is MNHEY and CDR2 SVGAGI. CDR3 length equals 14 residues. The CDR3 DNA sequence: TGTGCCAGCAGCACCGCCGGGACAGGGGAGACCCAGTACTTC. It translates to CASSTAGTGETQYF.

The chain couples TRBV4-1 to TRBJ2-7; possible D gene TRBD2, 5 bases. V shed 0 bases and J shed 0 bases, with 12 bases lying between them. The length of the CDR3 is 16 residues. Germline-derived CDR1 and CDR2 are MGHRA and YSYEKL. In DNA, the CDR3 is TGCGCCAGCAGCCAAGATCGTAGGGAGAGCTCCTACGAGCAGTACTTC. It specifies CASSQDRRESSYEQYF.

This clone is a singleton in its sample. The J gene is TRBJ1-5, the V gene TRBV12-2; TRBD1 is taken as the D call from the table, unchecked against the DNA. TRBV12-2 is labeled a pseudogene. The CDR3 has 17 amino acids. CDR3 sequence reads: CASRSGVRDTSNQPQHF. CDR3 DNA sequence: TGTGCAAGTCGCTCTGGTGTCCGGGACACTAGCAATCAGCCCCAGCATTTT.

The rearrangement links TRBV4-2 to TRBJ2-7; 7 positions match TRBD2. Trimming at V came to 0 bases and at J to 2 bases, leaving 4 bases not matched to a gene. This CDR3 contains 15 residues. CDR1 LGHNA and CDR2 YNFKEQ come from the germline V gene. This chain's CDR3 is CASSQEAGVTYEQYF. DNA for the CDR3: TGTGCCAGCAGCCAAGAGGCGGGAGTTACCTACGAGCAGTACTTC.

The gene calls are TRBV5-4 and TRBJ1-2; D ambiguous. The CDR3 runs to 16 residues. The V end was cut by 1 base, the J end by 6 bases, with 19 bases between. Germline CDR1 is SGHNT and CDR2 is YYREEE (reference sequence). CDR3 sequence (DNA): TGTGCCAGCAGCTTGTACGGTGTTCGCAGGAAGGATGGCTACACCTTC. Its translation is CASSLYGVRRKDGYTF.